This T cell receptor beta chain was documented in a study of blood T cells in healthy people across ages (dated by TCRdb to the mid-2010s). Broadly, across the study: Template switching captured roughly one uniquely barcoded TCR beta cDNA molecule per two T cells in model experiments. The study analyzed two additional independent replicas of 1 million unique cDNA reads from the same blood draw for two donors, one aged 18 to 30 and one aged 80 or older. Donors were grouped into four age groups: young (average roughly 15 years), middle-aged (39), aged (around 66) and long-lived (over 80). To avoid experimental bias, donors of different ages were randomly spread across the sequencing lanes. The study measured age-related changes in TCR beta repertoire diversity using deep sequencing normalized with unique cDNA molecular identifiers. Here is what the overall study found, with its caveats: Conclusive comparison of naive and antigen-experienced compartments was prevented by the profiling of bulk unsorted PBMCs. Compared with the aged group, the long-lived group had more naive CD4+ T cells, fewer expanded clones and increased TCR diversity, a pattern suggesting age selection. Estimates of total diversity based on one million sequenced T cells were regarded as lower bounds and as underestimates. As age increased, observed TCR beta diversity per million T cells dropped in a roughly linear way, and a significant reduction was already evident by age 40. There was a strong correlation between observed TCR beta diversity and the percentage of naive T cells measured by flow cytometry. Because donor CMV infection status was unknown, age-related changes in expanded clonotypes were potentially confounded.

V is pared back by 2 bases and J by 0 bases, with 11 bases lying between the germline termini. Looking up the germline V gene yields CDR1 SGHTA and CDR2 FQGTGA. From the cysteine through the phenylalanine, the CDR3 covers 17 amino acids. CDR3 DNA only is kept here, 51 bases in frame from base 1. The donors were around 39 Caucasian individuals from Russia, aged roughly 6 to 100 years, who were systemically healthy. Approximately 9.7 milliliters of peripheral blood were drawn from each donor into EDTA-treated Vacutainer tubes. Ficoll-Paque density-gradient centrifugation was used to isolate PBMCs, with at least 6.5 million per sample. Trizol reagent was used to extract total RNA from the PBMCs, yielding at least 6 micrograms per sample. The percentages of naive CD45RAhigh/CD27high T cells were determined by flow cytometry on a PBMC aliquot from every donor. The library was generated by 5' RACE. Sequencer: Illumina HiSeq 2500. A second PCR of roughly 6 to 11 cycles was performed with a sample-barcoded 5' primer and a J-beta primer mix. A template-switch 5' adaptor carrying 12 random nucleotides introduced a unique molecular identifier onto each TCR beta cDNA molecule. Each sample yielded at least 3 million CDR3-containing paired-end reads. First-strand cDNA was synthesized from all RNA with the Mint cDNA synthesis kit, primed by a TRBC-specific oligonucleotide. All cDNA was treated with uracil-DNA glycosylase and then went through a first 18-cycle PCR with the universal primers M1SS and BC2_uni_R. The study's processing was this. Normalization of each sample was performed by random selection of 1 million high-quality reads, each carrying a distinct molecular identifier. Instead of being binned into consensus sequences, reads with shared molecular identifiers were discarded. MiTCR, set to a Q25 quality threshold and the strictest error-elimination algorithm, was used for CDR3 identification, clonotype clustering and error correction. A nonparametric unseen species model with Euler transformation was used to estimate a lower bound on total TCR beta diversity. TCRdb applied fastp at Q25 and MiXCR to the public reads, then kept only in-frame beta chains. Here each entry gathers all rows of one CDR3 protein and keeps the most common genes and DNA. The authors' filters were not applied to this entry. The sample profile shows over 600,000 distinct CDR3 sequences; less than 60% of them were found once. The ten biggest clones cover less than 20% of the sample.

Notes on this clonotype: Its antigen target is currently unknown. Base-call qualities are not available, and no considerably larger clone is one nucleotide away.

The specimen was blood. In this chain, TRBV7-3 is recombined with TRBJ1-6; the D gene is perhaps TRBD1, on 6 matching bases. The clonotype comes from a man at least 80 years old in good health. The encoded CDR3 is CASSLYSGASYNSPLHF. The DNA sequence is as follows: TGTGCCAGCAGCTTATACTCGGGGGCCTCCTATAATTCACCCCTCCACTTT.